This TCR beta chain was observed in a study of identifying expanded T cells in peripheral blood. Sequenced by immunoSEQ multiplex PCR; TCRdb stores in-frame clones only, minus some. The sample records tens of thousands of clones, roughly 89% being singletons. CDR3 length: 14 residues. J lost 7 bases, V lost 5 bases, and 7 bases had no gene match. The germline gives CDR1 MNHEY, CDR2 SMNVEV (reference sequence). No infections or other immune events were documented during collection. The specimen sequenced was blood. This receptor was obtained from a person aged 18 to 70 in good health. The V call is TRBV27, the J call TRBJ1-4; TRBD1 aligns across 7 bases. CDR3 nucleotides: TGTGCCAGCAGTCTTATGGGACAGTCTGAAAAACTGTTTTTT. As protein: CASSLMGQSEKLFF.